Listed below are T cell receptor beta chains from one sample, sequenced in a study of blood T cell repertoires in COVID-19. The assay was immunoSEQ multiplex PCR, and TCRdb's table has in-frame clones only and misses some. The sample yields around 150,000 clones, 70% to 90% seen once. Specimen: peripheral blood. The source is a man between 35 and 55 years old with acute or convalescent COVID-19. CDR3s include the opening cysteine and the closing phenylalanine or tryptophan. The D gene is left open where the match is weak. The listing skips clone size in some rows; elsewhere it reads once, few, many or a size class.

NA	TRBJ2-1	TRBV7-2	NA	TGTGCCAGCAGCTCTACCGGGACTTGGCAGTTCTTC	CASSSTGTWQFF
NA	TRBJ1-5	TRBV4-3	NA	TGCGCCAGCAGCCAAGACCGCGATCAGCCCCAGCATTTT	CASSQDRDQPQHF
NA	TRBJ1-1	TRBV3-1/TRBV3-2	NA	TGTGCCAGCAGTCATAAATGGGAGATGGGAGCTTTCTTT	CASSHKWEMGAFF
TRBD2	TRBJ2-1	TRBV6-1	once	TGTGCCAGCAGTGATTCGATTAGCGGGGTCGATGAGCAGTTCTTC	CASSDSISGVDEQFF
NA	TRBJ2-1	TRBV5-8	NA	TGTGCCAGCAGCTTTGAGAATCAGCAGTTCTTC	CASSFENQQFF
NA	TRBJ1-1	TRBV30	NA	TGTGCCTGGAGTGTAAGGGGCTCTGAAGCTTTCTTT	CAWSVRGSEAFF
TRBD1	TRBJ1-4	TRBV5-6	NA	TGTGCCAGCAGCCGTAGTGCGGACAGGGGGCACCCAACTAATGAAAAACTGTTTTTT	CASSRSADRGHPTNEKLFF
NA	TRBJ2-7	TRBV29-1	once	TGCAGCGTTCTCTTGGGCAGGCGGAGGGGCGAGCAGTACTTC	CSVLLGRRRGEQYF
NA	TRBJ1-1	TRBV2	few	TGTGCCAGCGGACGAAACAGGGATCTAACTGAAGCTTTCTTT	CASGRNRDLTEAFF
NA	TRBJ2-5	TRBV7-2	NA	TGTGCCAGCAGCTTAGCAGGTCGCAGGTCAGAGACCCAGTACTTC	CASSLAGRRSETQYF
NA	TRBJ2-1	TRBV3-1/TRBV3-2	NA	TGTGCCAGCAGCCAAGTGGTCGGGGGAGTAGGTGAGCAGTTCTTC	CASSQVVGGVGEQFF
NA	TRBJ2-6	TRBV6-5	once	TGTGCCAGCAGTCTATCACAGGTAACCAACGTCCTGACTTTC	CASSLSQVTNVLTF
TRBD1	TRBJ2-7	TRBV6-5	NA	TGTGCCAGCAGTTCAAGGGGCTTGGGACAGGGCTACGAGCAGTACTTC	CASSSRGLGQGYEQYF
NA	TRBJ2-2	TRBV6-5	NA	TGTGCCAGCAGGTTAGACACCTACACCGGGGAGCTGTTTTTT	CASRLDTYTGELFF
NA	TRBJ2-5	TRBV28	NA	TGTGCCAGCAGTTTGGGAGCCGCCGGGTCGAAGACCCAGTACTTC	CASSLGAAGSKTQYF
NA	TRBJ1-2	TRBV13	NA	TGTGCCACCAGACAACAGGGAAGGGATGGCTACACCTTC	CATRQQGRDGYTF
TRBD2	TRBJ2-7	TRBV7-6	NA	TGTGCCAGCAGCTCGTTCGCTAGCGGGGGCCCGACCTACGAGCAGTACTTC	CASSSFASGGPTYEQYF
TRBD1	TRBJ2-2	TRBV2	NA	TGTGCCAGCAGTAATGACAGGGGAAGAACCGGGGAGCTGTTTTTT	CASSNDRGRTGELFF
NA	TRBJ1-4	TRBV4-3	once	TGCGCCAGCAGCCCCAACCAGGGAAGGAATGAAAAACTGTTTTTT	CASSPNQGRNEKLFF
TRBD1	TRBJ1-2	TRBV30	once	TGTGCCTGGACACCGGACAGGGGGGTCTATGGCTACACCTTC	CAWTPDRGVYGYTF
NA	TRBJ1-1	TRBV11-2	NA	TGTGCCAGCAGCTTACGCCTTCCCGCACAGGGGAACACTGAAGCTTTCTTT	CASSLRLPAQGNTEAFF
TRBD1	TRBJ1-4	TRBV5-1	NA	TGCGCCAGCAGCCCAACAGGGGAAAACTACGAAAAACTGTTTTTT	CASSPTGENYEKLFF
TRBD2	TRBJ2-3	TRBV5-4	NA	TGTGCCAGCAGCTCGGGGGGGATTACGGATACGCAGTATTTT	CASSSGGITDTQYF
NA	TRBJ1-4	TRBV3-1/TRBV3-2	few	TGTGCCAGCAGCCAACTTCGAGGGCAGGGGAATGAAAAACTGTTTTTT	CASSQLRGQGNEKLFF
NA	TRBJ2-5	TRBV7-2	NA	TGTGCCAGCAGCTTAGAAGCTTATGGAGGGAAGACTAGACGGGAGACCCAGTACTTC	CASSLEAYGGKTRRETQYF
NA	TRBJ1-1	TRBV12-3/TRBV12-4	NA	TGTGCCAGCAGCTTTCTTTTAGATACTGAAGCTTTCTTT	CASSFLLDTEAFF
TRBD1	TRBJ2-4	TRBV28	NA	TGTGCCAGCACAGGGGGCGACTTTACCAAAAACATTCAGTACTTC	CASTGGDFTKNIQYF
NA	TRBJ2-7	TRBV5-5	NA	TGTGCCAGCAGCTTGCGGTGGGAGCAGTACTTC	CASSLRWEQYF
NA	TRBJ1-5	TRBV2	once	TGTGCCAGCAGTGTCCAGCAGGTATCATCCAATCAGCCCCAGCATTTT	CASSVQQVSSNQPQHF
TRBD1	TRBJ1-6	TRBV6-2/TRBV6-3	NA	TGTGCCAGCAGCCCCGGGGACAGCCGGAATTCACCCCTCCACTTT	CASSPGDSRNSPLHF
NA	TRBJ2-3	TRBV7-2	once	TGTGCCAGCACCTCCGGGGGGCCAACTACGCAGTATTTT	CASTSGGPTTQYF
NA	TRBJ1-3	TRBV5-1	NA	TGCGCCAGCAGCCCTGCCCAAGCGGTTGAGACCATATATTTT	CASSPAQAVETIYF
NA	TRBJ1-3	TRBV23-1	NA	TGCGCCAGCAGTCAATCGGGCGACACAAACTCTGGAAACACCATATATTTT	CASSQSGDTNSGNTIYF
NA	TRBJ1-6	TRBV9	NA	TGTGCCAGCAGCGTAGCGGGCGGGGGGTCTTCACCCCTCCACTTT	CASSVAGGGSSPLHF
TRBD1	TRBJ2-7	TRBV7-8	NA	TGTGCCAGCAGGCCCGGGACAGGGGTCCCCTACGAGCAGTACTTC	CASRPGTGVPYEQYF
TRBD2	TRBJ2-3	TRBV7-9	NA	TGTGCCAGCAGCCTTTTCGCGGGGGGGCCTTCTAGCACAGATACGCAGTATTTT	CASSLFAGGPSSTDTQYF
TRBD2	TRBJ2-3	TRBV7-2	NA	TGTGCCAGCAGCTTAGGCCCTAGCGGGGTCACAGATACGCAGTATTTT	CASSLGPSGVTDTQYF
TRBD2	TRBJ2-5	TRBV7-9	NA	TGTGCCAGCAGCTATAGGACTAGTTGGGAGACCCAGTACTTC	CASSYRTSWETQYF
TRBD2	TRBJ2-3	TRBV7-2	NA	TGTGCCAGCAGCTTAGGCCTAGCGGGGTTTAGAGATACGCAGTATTTT	CASSLGLAGFRDTQYF
NA	TRBJ2-1	TRBV6-2/TRBV6-3	NA	TGTGCCAGCAGTTACGGCGGGACTCGGACCAATGAGCAGTTCTTC	CASSYGGTRTNEQFF
NA	TRBJ1-5	TRBV7-2	NA	TGTGCCAGCAGCCCAGAGGTACGTCAGCCCCAGCATTTT	CASSPEVRQPQHF
NA	TRBJ1-1	TRBV27	NA	TGTGCCAGCAGTTATGGGGGCGTTAGCACTGAAGCTTTCTTT	CASSYGGVSTEAFF